This T cell receptor beta chain was captured in a study of blood T cell repertoires in COVID-19. CDR1 is SGHVS and CDR2 is FQNEAQ in the germline V gene. There are 14 residues in the CDR3. The V segment lost 6 bases and the J segment 7 bases; nucleotides outside the gene matches: 4. Here immunoSEQ multiplex PCR was the method, and the copy in TCRdb shows in-frame clones only, minus some. In the table there are approximately 100,000 clones, about 80% of which are singletons. This clonotype originated in a woman in her forties or fifties with acute or convalescent COVID-19. V usage is TRBV7-8 and J usage is TRBJ2-1, with TRBD2 identical over 12 bases. Material for sequencing was peripheral blood. The CDR3: CASSRTSGVNEQFF. CDR3 bases: TGTGCCAGCAGTCGGACTAGCGGGGTTAATGAGCAGTTCTTC.